This passage covers 23 T cell receptor beta chains from one sample sequenced in a study of blood T cell repertoires in COVID-19 (dated by TCRdb to about 2020). Library preparation used the immunoSEQ multiplex PCR assay. TCRdb retrieved this table from immuneACCESS and kept in-frame rearrangements only. Not all clones are present; in checked studies, unresolved V genes account for under half, and no reason is known for the remainder. For this sample the table gives roughly 160,000 clones, of which 65% to 85% were detected only once. Of the sample, less than 3% falls within the top ten clones. Sequences were obtained from peripheral blood. These receptors all come from a woman aged 55-75 years with acute or convalescent COVID-19.

This clone was detected only a few times. The gene calls are TRBV18 and TRBJ1-3, with 7 positions matching TRBD1. The CDR3 is 15 amino acids. The germline CDR1 and CDR2 sequences are KGHSH and LQKENI. V dropped 5 bases and J dropped 0; count of bases not matched to a gene: 4. For the CDR3, the DNA is TGTGCCAGCTCATCATGGGACAGCTCTGGAAACACCATATATTTT. Translated, it gives CASSSWDSSGNTIYF.

This rearrangement joins TRBV9 to TRBJ2-2; the match to TRBD2 covers 9 bases. J gave up 6 bases and V 2 bases, and 8 bases lay outside the gene matches. This CDR3 comprises 16 residues. CDR1 is SGDLS and CDR2 is YYNGEE in the germline V gene. CDR3 amino acids: CASSVLAGLPPGELFF. The CDR3 DNA sequence: TGTGCCAGCAGCGTTCTAGCGGGGCTACCCCCCGGGGAGCTGTTTTTT.

This sequence joins TRBV6-5 and TRBJ2-7; TRBD2 might be the D (6 bases). This CDR3 region has 13 residues. Germline V gene lookup returns CDR1 MNHEY and CDR2 SVGAGI. Trimming left V 2 bases short and J 6 bases short, with 11 bases between. Here the CDR3 reads CASSYGAGREQYF. DNA for the CDR3: TGTGCCAGCAGTTACGGGGCGGGGCGCGAGCAGTACTTC.

This CDR3 is CASSRRTGDRNIQYF. The CDR3 DNA sequence: TGCGCCAGCAGCCGGAGGACAGGGGATCGGAACATTCAGTACTTC. The rearrangement uses TRBV4-1 and TRBJ2-4; 9 bases agree with TRBD1. The germline V gene has CDR1 MGHRA and CDR2 YSYEKL. The CDR3 loop spans 15 amino acids. V gave up 4 bases and J gave up 7 bases; unmatched junction bases: 8.

This chain uses TRBV27 with TRBJ2-7; the D gene is possibly TRBD2 (6 bases). The CDR3 loop spans 13 amino acids. V lost 2 bases to trimming and J lost 3 bases, with 8 bases between them. The germline gives CDR1 MNHEY, CDR2 SMNVEV (reference sequence). CDR3 sequence (DNA): TGTGCCAGCAGTTTACGGGGGAGCTACGAGCAGTACTTC. Its translation is CASSLRGSYEQYF.

This clone was counted only a few times. The chain combines TRBV7-8 with TRBJ1-1, with TRBD1 identical over 7 bases. The germline V gene has CDR1 SGHVS and CDR2 FQNEAQ. CDR3 size: 19 residues. The V gene end was trimmed by 5 bases and the J gene end by 0 bases; junction bases not matched to a gene: 18. CDR3 DNA: TGTGCCAGCAGCCCCTTACGAATATTAACGACAGGGTTGAACACTGAAGCTTTCTTT. Translation: CASSPLRILTTGLNTEAFF.

The rearrangement uses TRBV7-2 and TRBJ1-1; D possibly corresponds to TRBD1 (5 bases). Germline values: CDR1 SGHTA, CDR2 FQGNSA. The CDR3 length is 18 residues. With 3 bases removed from V and 0 bases from J, the gap between germline ends came to 20 bases. The CDR3 DNA follows: TGTGCCAGCAGCTTGGGCCCGGGGGTCGTAGACATGAACACTGAAGCTTTCTTT. This sequence encodes CASSLGPGVVDMNTEAFF. Variable domain in full (rest from reference TRBV7-2 and TRBJ1-1): GAGVSQSPSNKVTEKGKDVELRCDPISGHTALYWYRQSLGQGLEFLIYFQGNSAPDKSGLPSDRFSAERTGGSVSTLTIQRTQQEDSAVYLCASSLGPGVVDMNTEAFFGQGTRLTVV.

This rearrangement joins TRBV5-8 to TRBJ1-4, with D perhaps TRBD1 (6 bases). V dropped 2 bases and J dropped 4 bases, with 9 bases sitting between them. The germline V gene encodes CDR1 SGHTS and CDR2 YDEGEE. The CDR3 length is 14 residues. The CDR3 here is CASSLGQFNEKLFF. The CDR3, as DNA: TGTGCCAGCAGCTTAGGACAGTTTAATGAAAAACTGTTTTTT.

The chain has TRBV7-3 and TRBJ2-3, with 10 bases fitting TRBD2. The CDR3 is made up of 16 amino acids. Germline V lookup: CDR1 SGHTA, CDR2 FQGTGA. V shed 5 bases, J shed 2 bases, and the junction held 7 bases outside the gene matches. Here the CDR3 DNA reads TGTGCCAGCAGCCGCAGCGGGGGGGCGGTCACAGATACGCAGTATTTT. Its translation: CASSRSGGAVTDTQYF.

The rearrangement joins TRBV15 to TRBJ2-5; weak D call: TRBD1 (6 bases). The germline gives CDR1 LNHNV, CDR2 YYDKDF (reference sequence). This CDR3 spans 15 amino acids. The ends were cut back, 1 base at V and 2 bases at J, with 11 bases in the middle. CDR3 DNA sequence: TGTGCCACCAGCAGAGTAGCAGGGGTGCAAGAGACCCAGTACTTC. Protein: CATSRVAGVQETQYF.

The chain carries TRBV12-3 or TRBV12-4 and TRBJ2-1; maybe TRBD1 (5 bases). V lost 5 bases and J 8 bases, leaving 10 bases between the germline ends. This CDR3 spans 12 amino acids. The chain's CDR3 is CASSLQTDEQFF. The CDR3 nucleotides read TGTGCCAGCAGTCTCCAGACAGATGAGCAGTTCTTC.

This sequence joins TRBV4-3 and TRBJ1-2, with a weak D call TRBD1 (5 bases). V was clipped by 1 base and J by 3 bases, with 9 bases between them. This CDR3 spans 14 amino acids. Germline V gives CDR1 LGHNA, CDR2 YSLEER. CDR3 sequence (DNA): TGCGCCAGCAGCCAAGCCAGGGCCGACTATGGCTACACCTTC. Protein sequence: CASSQARADYGYTF.

The J gene is TRBJ2-1, the V gene TRBV15; TRBD2 agrees at 10 bases. Looked up from germline, CDR1 is LNHNV and CDR2 is YYDKDF (reference sequence). The CDR3 extends over 19 amino acids. The J segment lost 1 base and the V segment lost 0 bases, leaving 9 bases of the junction unmatched. CDR3 bases: TGTGCCACCAGCAGAGAGTTTCTAGCGGGGGTCTCGTCCTACAATGAGCAGTTCTTC. Translated, it gives CATSREFLAGVSSYNEQFF.

The V and J genes are TRBV11-2 and TRBJ2-1, with TRBD2 matching 14 bases. CDR1 SGHAT and CDR2 FQNNGV come from the germline V gene. V lost 5 bases and J lost 9; bases outside the gene matches: 9. CDR3 length equals 16 residues. The CDR3 loop is CASSPWTSGGSLEQFF. For the CDR3, the DNA is TGTGCCAGCAGCCCGTGGACTAGCGGGGGGAGCCTTGAGCAGTTCTTC.

The chain uses TRBV24-1 and TRBJ1-2, with TRBD1 matching 9 bases. Germline CDR1 reads KGHDR; CDR2 reads SFDVKD. Trimming cost V 3 bases and J 8 bases; bases outside gene matches: 6. CDR3 length equals 14 residues. CDR3 loop: CATSDPGTGKGYTF. As DNA, the CDR3 is TGTGCCACCAGTGATCCCGGGACAGGGAAGGGCTACACCTTC.

This clone was picked up one time. The J gene is TRBJ2-3, the V gene TRBV5-4; 7 bases agree with TRBD1. V gave up 0 bases and J gave up 9 bases; unmatched junction bases: 10. CDR1 and CDR2 (germline): SGHNT, YYREEE (reference sequence). This CDR3 contains 15 residues. CDR3 in DNA: TGTGCCAGCAGCTTGGCCATAGGGGGCCCGAGGACGCAGTATTTT. The encoded protein is CASSLAIGGPRTQYF.

CDR3 DNA sequence: TGTGCCCTTAGTCACCCCAGGGGCAGGGGGGACGAGCAGTACTTC. Its protein is CALSHPRGRGDEQYF. The chain couples TRBV21-1 to TRBJ2-7; the table's D call, TRBD1, was not checked against the DNA. TRBV21-1 is a pseudogene segment. The CDR3 covers 15 residues.

This clone was counted a single time. The V and J genes are TRBV19 and TRBJ2-2; D is undetermined. Trimming took 3 bases from V and 4 from J, leaving 12 bases between them. This CDR3 has 15 residues. Germline assignment: CDR1 LNHDA and CDR2 SQIVND (reference sequence). CDR3 DNA: TGTGCCAGTAGTATGATGGCAGTTGCCACCGGGGAGCTGTTTTTT. It yields the protein CASSMMAVATGELFF. The variable domain in full, completed from reference TRBV19 and TRBJ2-2, reads DGGITQSPKYLFRKEGQNVTLSCEQNLNHDAMYWYRQDPGQGLRLIYYSQIVNDFQKGDIAEGYSVSREKKESFPLTVTSAQKNPTAFYLCASSMMAVATGELFFGEGSRLTVL.

The sample holds one count of this clone. The V and J genes are TRBV19 and TRBJ2-2; D perhaps matches TRBD1 (6 bases). Trimming took off 0 bases at V and 0 bases at J, with 8 bases between the two ends. Germline V gives CDR1 LNHDA, CDR2 SQIVND (reference sequence). CDR3 length: 16 residues. CDR3 protein: CASSIDRTANTGELFF. For the CDR3, the DNA is TGTGCCAGTAGTATAGATAGGACAGCGAACACCGGGGAGCTGTTTTTT.

This clone was seen a single time. The rearrangement links TRBV5-4 to TRBJ2-1; 9 nucleotides match TRBD1. With V trimmed by 3 bases and J by 0 bases, 10 bases remained unmatched. CDR1 is SGHNT, CDR2 YYREEE, per germline (reference sequence). The CDR3 totals 18 residues. CDR3 nucleotide sequence: TGTGCCAGCAGCTCCCCCGACAGGGGGTTAAGCTCCTACAATGAGCAGTTCTTC. Protein: CASSSPDRGLSSYNEQFF.

This clone appeared a single time. The CDR3 DNA is TGTGCCAGCAGTAAAACAACAGGGGGGGGTCAGCCCCAGCATTTT. Amino acid sequence: CASSKTTGGGQPQHF. The V gene is TRBV6-5, the J gene TRBJ1-5; 8 bases fit TRBD1. This CDR3 has 15 residues. The trim removed 5 bases at V and 6 bases at J, leaving 9 bases unmatched. Germline CDR1 and CDR2: MNHEY and SVGAGI.

The V call is TRBV28, the J call TRBJ1-1; TRBD1 matches at 8 bases. CDR3 length: 14 residues. The V and J ends lost 3 bases and 3 bases, in that order; junction bases with no gene match: 3. In germline, CDR1 is MDHEN, CDR2 SYDVKM. For the CDR3, the DNA is TGTGCCAGCAGTTTGCCAGGGGGCCACACTGAAGCTTTCTTT. It encodes CASSLPGGHTEAFF.

The J gene is TRBJ2-3, the V gene TRBV6-5; 9 bases are shared with TRBD2. The CDR3 is 15 residues long. Germline V gives CDR1 MNHEY, CDR2 SVGAGI. The trim removed 5 bases at V and 0 bases at J, leaving 3 bases unmatched. CDR3 sequence (DNA): TGTGCCAGCAGTAGCGGGGGGCCGAGCACAGATACGCAGTATTTT. This encodes CASSSGGPSTDTQYF.